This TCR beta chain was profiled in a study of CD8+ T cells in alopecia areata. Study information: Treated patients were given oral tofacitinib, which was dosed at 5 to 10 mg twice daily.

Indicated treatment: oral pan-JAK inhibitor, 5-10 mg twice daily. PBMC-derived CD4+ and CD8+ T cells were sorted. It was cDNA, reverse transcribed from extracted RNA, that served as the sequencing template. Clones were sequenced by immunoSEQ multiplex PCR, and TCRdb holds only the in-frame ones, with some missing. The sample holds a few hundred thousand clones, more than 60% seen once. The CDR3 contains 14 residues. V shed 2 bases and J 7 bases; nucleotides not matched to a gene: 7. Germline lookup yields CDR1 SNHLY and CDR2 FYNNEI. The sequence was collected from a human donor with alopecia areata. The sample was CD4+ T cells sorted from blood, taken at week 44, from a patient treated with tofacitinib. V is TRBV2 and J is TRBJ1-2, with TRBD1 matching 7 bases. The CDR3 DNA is TGTGCCAGCAGTGAAATTGACAGGGTCTCTGGCTACACCTTC. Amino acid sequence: CASSEIDRVSGYTF.